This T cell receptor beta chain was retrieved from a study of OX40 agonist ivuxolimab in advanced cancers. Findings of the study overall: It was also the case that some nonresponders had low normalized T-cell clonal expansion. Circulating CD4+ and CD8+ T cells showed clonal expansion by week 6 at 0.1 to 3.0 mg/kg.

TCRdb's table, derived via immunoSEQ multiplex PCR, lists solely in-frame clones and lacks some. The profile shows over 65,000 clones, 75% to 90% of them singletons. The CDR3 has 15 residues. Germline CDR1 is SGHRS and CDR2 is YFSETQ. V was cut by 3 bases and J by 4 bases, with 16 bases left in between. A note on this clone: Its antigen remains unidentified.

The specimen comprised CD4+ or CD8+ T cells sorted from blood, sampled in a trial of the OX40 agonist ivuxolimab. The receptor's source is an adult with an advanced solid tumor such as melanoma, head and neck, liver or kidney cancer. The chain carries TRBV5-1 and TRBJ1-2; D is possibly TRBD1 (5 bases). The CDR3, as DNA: TGCGCCAGCAGCTCGACAGCCGACAGCAGCTATGGCTACACCTTC. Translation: CASSSTADSSYGYTF.